The text below deals with one T cell receptor beta chain. Its antigen is unknown. The sample originates from a study of CD8 T cells in Susac syndrome. With random hexamers, roughly 0.45 to 1 ug RNA was reverse transcribed. TCRdb re-derived calls from the immunoSEQ multiplex PCR reads in MiXCR, one entry per CDR3 protein. The table has around 190,000 distinct CDR3 sequences, 85% to 95% seen once. The CDR3 extends over 14 amino acids. V lost 3 bases and J 2 bases, leaving 11 bases between the germline ends. Germline loops: CDR1 SGHRS, CDR2 YFSETQ. Findings and limits, study-wide: TCR sequencing and HLA analysis covered a relatively small number of individuals.

Specimen: CD8+ T cells from PBMCs. This TCR came from a human donor with multiple sclerosis. V usage is TRBV5-1 and J usage is TRBJ2-5; D is unresolved. For the CDR3, the DNA is TGCGCCAGCAGCTCCAGCGACAAACAAGAGACCCAGTACTTC. This translates into CASSSSDKQETQYF.